This T cell receptor (beta chain) came from a study of regulatory T cells in long-lasting Graves disease. Study-wide findings and caveats: Favored gene segments in persistent disease were TRBV28, TRBJ1-2 and TRBJ2-5. Lower TCR diversity characterized persistent Graves' patients relative to newly diagnosed patients.

Sample time point: newly diagnosed GD, antithyroid drugs for less than 3 months. TCR sequences were obtained from RNA taken from PBMCs. This clonotype was counted a single time. Its target is unknown. Trimming removed 1 base from V and 7 bases from J, with 8 bases in between. The germline V gene has CDR1 LNHNV and CDR2 YYDKDF (reference sequence). CDR3 length equals 14 residues. Both iRepertoire HTBI primers and Arm-PCR of CDR3 regions were used to build the TCR beta libraries. Original analysis: Samples collectively showed approximately 62 TRBV and about 15 TRBJ segments. In TCRdb, the multiplex PCR reads were re-called with MiXCR into one record per CDR3 protein. The V and J calls here are based on TCRdb, not the publication. This sample carries a few hundred thousand distinct CDR3 sequences, 10% to 15% of them seen once, and the ten largest clones take approximately 19%. The same sample was also used in a study of T cells in Graves' hyperthyroidism and ophthalmopathy. According to that study: Stable disease denoted Graves' hyperthyroidism without ophthalmopathy progression within 18 months.

The sequences come from peripheral blood mononuclear cells (PBMCs), collected at new diagnosis, from a patient treated with antithyroid drugs. This chain connects TRBV15 to TRBJ1-6; D unresolved. This clonotype originated in a woman aged 18-29 years with Graves disease. Here the CDR3 DNA reads TGTGCCACCAGCAGAGCGGCGTTAAATTCACCCCTCCACTTT. This encodes CATSRAALNSPLHF.